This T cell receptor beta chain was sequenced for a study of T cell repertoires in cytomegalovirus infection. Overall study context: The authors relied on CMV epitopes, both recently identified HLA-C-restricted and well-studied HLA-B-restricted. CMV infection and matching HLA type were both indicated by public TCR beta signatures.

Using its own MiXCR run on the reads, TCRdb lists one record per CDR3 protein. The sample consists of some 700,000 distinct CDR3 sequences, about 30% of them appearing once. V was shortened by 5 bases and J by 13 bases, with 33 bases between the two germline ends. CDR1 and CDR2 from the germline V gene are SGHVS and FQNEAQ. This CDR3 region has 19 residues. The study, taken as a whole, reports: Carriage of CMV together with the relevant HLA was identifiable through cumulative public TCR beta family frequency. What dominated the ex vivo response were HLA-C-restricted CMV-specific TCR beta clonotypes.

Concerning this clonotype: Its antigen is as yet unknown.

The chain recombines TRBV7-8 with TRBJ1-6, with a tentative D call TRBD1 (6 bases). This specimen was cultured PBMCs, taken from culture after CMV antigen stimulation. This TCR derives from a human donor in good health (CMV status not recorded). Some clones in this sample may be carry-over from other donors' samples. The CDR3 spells CASSPTRQALLSYMGPLHF. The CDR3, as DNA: TGTGCCAGCAGCCCGACGAGACAGGCGCTCCTCTCCTATATGGGTCCCCTCCACTTT.